The clone carrying this T cell receptor beta chain was seen at least ten times. What it binds is not known. The CDR3 end falls 3 residues outside the read, so it is completed with the germline J gene. Germline V gives CDR1 MNHEY, CDR2 SVGEGT. This CDR3 is 14 amino acids long. After removal of 2 bases from V and 3 bases from J, the junction contained 4 bases not matched to a gene. The source of the sample is a study of T cell clonality in common variable immunodeficiency. Study findings and constraints: What drives increased CVID clonality needs T cell subpopulation sequencing.

Method: immunoSEQ multiplex PCR; TCRdb's copy keeps in-frame clones and lacks some. The record shows 40,000 to 60,000 clones for this sample, with no singletons present. The sequencing input was peripheral blood mononuclear cells. The sequence was obtained from a person aged 18-69 years in good health. V and J are TRBV6-2 or TRBV6-3 and TRBJ2-7; TRBD1 agrees at 7 bases. CDR3 region: CASSYGTEYYEQYF. Incomplete CDR3 DNA: TGTGCCAGCAGTTACGGGACAGAATACTACGAG.